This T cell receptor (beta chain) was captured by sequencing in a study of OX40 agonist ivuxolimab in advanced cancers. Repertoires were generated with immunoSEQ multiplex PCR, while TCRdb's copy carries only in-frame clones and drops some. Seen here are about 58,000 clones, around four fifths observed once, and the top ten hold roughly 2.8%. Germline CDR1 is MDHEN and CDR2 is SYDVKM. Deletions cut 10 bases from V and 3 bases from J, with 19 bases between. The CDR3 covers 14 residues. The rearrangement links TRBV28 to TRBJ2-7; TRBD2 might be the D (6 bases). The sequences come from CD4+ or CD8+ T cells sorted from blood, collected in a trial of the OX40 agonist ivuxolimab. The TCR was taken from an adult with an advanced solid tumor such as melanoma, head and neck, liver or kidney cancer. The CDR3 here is CATNIRDWNYEQYF. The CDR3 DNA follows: TGTGCCACCAATATCCGGGACTGGAACTACGAGCAGTACTTC.